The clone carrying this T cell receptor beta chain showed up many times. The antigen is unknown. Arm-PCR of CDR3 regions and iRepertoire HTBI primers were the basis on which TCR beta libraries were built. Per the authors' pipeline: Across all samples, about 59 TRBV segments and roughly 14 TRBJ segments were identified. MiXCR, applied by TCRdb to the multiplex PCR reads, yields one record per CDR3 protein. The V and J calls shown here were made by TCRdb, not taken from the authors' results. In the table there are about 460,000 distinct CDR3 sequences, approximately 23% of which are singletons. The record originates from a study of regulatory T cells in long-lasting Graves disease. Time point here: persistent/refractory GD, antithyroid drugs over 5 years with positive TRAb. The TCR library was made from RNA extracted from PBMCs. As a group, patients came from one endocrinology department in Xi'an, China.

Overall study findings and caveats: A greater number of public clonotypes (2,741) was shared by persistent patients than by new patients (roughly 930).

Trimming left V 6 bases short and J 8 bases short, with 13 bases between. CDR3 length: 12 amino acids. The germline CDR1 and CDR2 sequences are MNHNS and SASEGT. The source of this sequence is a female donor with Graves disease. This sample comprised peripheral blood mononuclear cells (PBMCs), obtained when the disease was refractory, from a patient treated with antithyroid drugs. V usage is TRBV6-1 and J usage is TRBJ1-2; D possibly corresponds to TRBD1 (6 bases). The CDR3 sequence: CASRWDIGGYTF. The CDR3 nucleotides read TGTGCCAGCAGGTGGGACATCGGAGGCTACACCTTC.